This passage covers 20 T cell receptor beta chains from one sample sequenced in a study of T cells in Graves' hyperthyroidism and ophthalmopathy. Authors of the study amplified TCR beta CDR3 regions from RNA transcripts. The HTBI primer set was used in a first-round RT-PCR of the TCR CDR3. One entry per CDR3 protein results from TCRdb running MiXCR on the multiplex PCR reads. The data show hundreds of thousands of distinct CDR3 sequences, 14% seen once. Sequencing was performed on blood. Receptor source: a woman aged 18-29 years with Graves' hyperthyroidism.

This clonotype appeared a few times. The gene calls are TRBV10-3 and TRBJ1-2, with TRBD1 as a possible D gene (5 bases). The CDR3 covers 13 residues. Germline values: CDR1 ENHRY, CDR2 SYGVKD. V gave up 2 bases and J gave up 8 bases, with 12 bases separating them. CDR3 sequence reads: CAISERQGEGYTF. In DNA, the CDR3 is TGTGCCATCAGTGAGAGGCAGGGAGAAGGCTACACCTTC.

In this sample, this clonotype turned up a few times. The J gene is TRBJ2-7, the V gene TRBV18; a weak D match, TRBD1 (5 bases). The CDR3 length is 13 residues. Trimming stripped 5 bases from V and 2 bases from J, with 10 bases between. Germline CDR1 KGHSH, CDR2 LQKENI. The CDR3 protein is CASSGPDTYEQYF. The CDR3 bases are TGTGCCAGCTCAGGCCCGGACACCTACGAGCAGTACTTC.

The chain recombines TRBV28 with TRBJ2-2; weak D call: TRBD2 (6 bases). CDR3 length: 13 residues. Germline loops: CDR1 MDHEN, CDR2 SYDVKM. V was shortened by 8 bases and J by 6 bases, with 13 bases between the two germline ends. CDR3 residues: CASQTSLSGELFF. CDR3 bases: TGTGCCAGCCAGACTAGTTTGTCCGGGGAGCTGTTTTTT.

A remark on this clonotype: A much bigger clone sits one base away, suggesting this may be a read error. The CDR3 sequence is CASSSTGVGSYNEQFF. The CDR3, as DNA: TGTGCCAGCAGCTCGACTGGCGTGGGGTCCTACAATGAGCAGTTCTTC. The V gene is TRBV11-2, the J gene TRBJ2-1; D unresolved. Trimming left V 4 bases short and J 1 base short, with 14 bases between. CDR3 length: 16 amino acids. Germline V CDR1 and CDR2: SGHAT, FQNNGV. The variable domain in full, with the rest retrieved from reference TRBV11-2 and TRBJ2-1, is EAGVAQSPRYKIIEKRQSVAFWCNPISGHATLYWYQQILGQGPKLLIQFQNNGVVDDSQLPKDRFSAERLKGVDSTLKIQPAKLEDSAVYLCASSSTGVGSYNEQFFGPGTRLTVL.

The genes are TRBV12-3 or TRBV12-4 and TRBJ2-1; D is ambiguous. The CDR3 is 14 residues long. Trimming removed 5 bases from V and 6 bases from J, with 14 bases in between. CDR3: CASSESATCNEQFF. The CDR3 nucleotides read TGTGCCAGCAGTGAAAGTGCAACCTGCAATGAGCAGTTCTTC.

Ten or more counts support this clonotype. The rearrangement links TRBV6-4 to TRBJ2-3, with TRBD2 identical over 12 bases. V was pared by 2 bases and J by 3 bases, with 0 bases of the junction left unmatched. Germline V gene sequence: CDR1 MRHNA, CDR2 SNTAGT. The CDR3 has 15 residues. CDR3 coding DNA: TGTGCCAGCAGTGACGGGACTAGCGGGACAGATACGCAGTATTTT. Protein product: CASSDGTSGTDTQYF.

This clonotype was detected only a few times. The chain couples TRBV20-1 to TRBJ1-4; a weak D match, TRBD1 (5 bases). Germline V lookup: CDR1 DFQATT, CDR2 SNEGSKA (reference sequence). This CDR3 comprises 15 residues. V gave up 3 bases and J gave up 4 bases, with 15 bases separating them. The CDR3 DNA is TGCAGTGCTAGGGCAGCGCAGGGTAATAATGAAAAACTGTTTTTT. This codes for CSARAAQGNNEKLFF.

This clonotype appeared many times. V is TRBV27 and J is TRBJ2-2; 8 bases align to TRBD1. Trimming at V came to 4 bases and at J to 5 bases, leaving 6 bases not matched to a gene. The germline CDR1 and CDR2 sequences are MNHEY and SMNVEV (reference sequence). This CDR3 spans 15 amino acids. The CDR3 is CASSYSTGATGELFF. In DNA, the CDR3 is TGTGCCAGCAGTTACTCGACAGGGGCGACCGGGGAGCTGTTTTTT.

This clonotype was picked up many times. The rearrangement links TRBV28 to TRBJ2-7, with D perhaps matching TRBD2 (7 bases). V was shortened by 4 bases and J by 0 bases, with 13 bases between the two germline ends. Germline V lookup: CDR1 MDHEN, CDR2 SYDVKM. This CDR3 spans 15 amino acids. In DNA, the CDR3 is TGTGCCAGCAGTTCGGTGGGGGGGCTCTCCTACGAGCAGTACTTC. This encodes CASSSVGGLSYEQYF. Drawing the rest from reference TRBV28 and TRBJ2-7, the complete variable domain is DVKVTQSSRYLVKRTGEKVFLECVQDMDHENMFWYRQDPGLGLRLIYFSYDVKMKEKGDIPEGYSVSREKKERFSLILESASTNQTSMYLCASSSVGGLSYEQYFGPGTRLTVT.

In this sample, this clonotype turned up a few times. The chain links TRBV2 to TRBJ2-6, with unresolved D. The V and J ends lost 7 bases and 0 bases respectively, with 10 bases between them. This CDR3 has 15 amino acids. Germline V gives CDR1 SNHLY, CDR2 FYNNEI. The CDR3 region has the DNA TGTGCCAGCATGGGCATCATCTCTGGGGCCAACGTCCTGACTTTC. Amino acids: CASMGIISGANVLTF.

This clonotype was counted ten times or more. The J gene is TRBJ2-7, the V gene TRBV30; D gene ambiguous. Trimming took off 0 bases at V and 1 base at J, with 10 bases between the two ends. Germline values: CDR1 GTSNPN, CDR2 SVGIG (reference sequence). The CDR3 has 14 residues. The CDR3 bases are TGTGCCTGGAGTGTTTCGTACAGTTCCTACGAGCAGTACTTC. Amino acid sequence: CAWSVSYSSYEQYF.

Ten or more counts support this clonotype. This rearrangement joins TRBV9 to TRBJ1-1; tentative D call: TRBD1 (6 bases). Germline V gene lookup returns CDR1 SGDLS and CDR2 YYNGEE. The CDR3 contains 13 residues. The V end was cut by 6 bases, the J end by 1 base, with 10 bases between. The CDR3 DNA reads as TGTGCCAGCAAGGGGGATCCGAACACTGAAGCTTTCTTT. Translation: CASKGDPNTEAFF.

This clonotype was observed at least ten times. This chain's CDR3 is CAWSERLSSYEQYF. The CDR3 nucleotides are TGTGCCTGGAGTGAAAGATTGAGCTCCTACGAGCAGTACTTC. This chain links TRBV30 with TRBJ2-7; D unresolved. Germline assignment: CDR1 GTSNPN and CDR2 SVGIG (reference sequence). This CDR3 region has 14 residues. Between the trimmed V and J ends, which lost 1 base and 0 bases, there was a span of 10 bases.

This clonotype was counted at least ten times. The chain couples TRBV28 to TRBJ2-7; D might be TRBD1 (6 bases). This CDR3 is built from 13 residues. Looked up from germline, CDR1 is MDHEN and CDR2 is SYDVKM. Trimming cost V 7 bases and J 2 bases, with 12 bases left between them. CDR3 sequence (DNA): TGTGCCAGCACCGCAGGACAGACCTACGAGCAGTACTTC. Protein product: CASTAGQTYEQYF.

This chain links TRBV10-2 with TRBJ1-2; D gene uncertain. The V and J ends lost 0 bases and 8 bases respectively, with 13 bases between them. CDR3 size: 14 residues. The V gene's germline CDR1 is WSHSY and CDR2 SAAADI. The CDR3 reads CASSESREGRGYTF. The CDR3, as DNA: TGCGCCAGCAGTGAGTCCCGGGAAGGTCGCGGCTACACCTTC.

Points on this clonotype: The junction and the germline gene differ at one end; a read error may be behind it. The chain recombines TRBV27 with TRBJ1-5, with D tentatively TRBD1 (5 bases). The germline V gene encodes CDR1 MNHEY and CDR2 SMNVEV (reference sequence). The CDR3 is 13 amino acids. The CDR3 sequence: CASSLTLGPRLNF. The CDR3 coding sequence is TGTGCCAGCAGTTTAACCTTGGGACCCCGGCTGAATTTT.

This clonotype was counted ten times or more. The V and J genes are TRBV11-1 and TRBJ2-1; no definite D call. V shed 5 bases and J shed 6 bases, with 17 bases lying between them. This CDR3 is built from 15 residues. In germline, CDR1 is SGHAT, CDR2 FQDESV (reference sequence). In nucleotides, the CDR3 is TGTGCCAGCAGCCCAATACGACGTATTGGCAATGAGCAGTTCTTC. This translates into CASSPIRRIGNEQFF.

The CDR3 DNA sequence: TGCAGTGCTAGAATCTACGGACTAGCGGGACCCAATGAGCAGTTCTTC. This codes for CSARIYGLAGPNEQFF. The J gene is TRBJ2-1, the V gene TRBV20-1, with TRBD2 matching over 12 bases. Germline CDR1 and CDR2: DFQATT and SNEGSKA (reference sequence). Trimming cost V 2 bases and J 6 bases; bases outside gene matches: 8. The CDR3 loop spans 16 amino acids.

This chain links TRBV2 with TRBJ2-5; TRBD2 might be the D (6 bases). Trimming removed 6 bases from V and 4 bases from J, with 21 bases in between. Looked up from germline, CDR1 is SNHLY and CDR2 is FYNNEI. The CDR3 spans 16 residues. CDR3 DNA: TGTGCCAGCAGATACGAGACGGGAGAACCCCCAGAGACCCAGTACTTC. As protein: CASRYETGEPPETQYF.

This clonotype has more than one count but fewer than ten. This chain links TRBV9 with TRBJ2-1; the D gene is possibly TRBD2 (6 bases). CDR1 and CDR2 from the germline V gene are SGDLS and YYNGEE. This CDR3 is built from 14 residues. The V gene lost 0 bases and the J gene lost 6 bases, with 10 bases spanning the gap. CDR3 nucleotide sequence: TGTGCCAGCAGCGTAGCGGGGGTTTTCAATGAGCAGTTCTTC. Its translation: CASSVAGVFNEQFF.